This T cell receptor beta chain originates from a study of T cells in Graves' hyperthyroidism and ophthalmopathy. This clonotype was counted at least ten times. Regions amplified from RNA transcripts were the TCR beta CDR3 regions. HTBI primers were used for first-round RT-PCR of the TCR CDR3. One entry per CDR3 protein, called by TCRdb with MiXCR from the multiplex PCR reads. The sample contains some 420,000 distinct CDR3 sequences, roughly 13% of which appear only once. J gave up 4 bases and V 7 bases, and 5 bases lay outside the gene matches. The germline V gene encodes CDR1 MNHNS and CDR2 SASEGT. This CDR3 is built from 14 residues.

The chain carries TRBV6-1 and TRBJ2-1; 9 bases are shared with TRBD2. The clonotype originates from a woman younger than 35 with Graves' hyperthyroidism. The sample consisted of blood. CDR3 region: CASTVTSGYNEQFF. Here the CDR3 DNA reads TGTGCCAGCACTGTAACTAGCGGGTACAATGAGCAGTTCTTC.